This T cell receptor beta chain was sequenced during a study of regulatory T cells in long-lasting Graves disease. Both iRepertoire HTBI primers and Arm-PCR of CDR3 regions were used to build the TCR beta libraries. Each CDR3 protein is one row after TCRdb ran MiXCR on the multiplex PCR reads. Of roughly 500,000 distinct CDR3 sequences in the sample, less than 15% were seen once. The CDR3 sequence is 12 residues long. Germline CDR1 and CDR2: DFQATT and SNEGSKA (reference sequence). V lost 5 bases, J lost 5 bases, and 1 base stayed unmatched. Time point denoted: newly diagnosed GD, antithyroid drugs for less than 3 months. After RNA was extracted from PBMCs, the TCR library was made from it. Broader study findings: Persistent disease was associated with favored TRBV28 usage and with favored use of TRBJ1-2 and TRBJ2-5.

About this clonotype itself: What it recognizes is unknown.

These sequences were also reported in another study, on T cells in Graves' hyperthyroidism and ophthalmopathy.

The sequencing used peripheral blood mononuclear cells (PBMCs), collected at new diagnosis, from a patient treated with antithyroid drugs. The chain is built from TRBV20-1 and TRBJ2-3; 10 nucleotides line up with TRBD2. The clonotype comes from a man aged 25-45 years with Graves disease. This chain's CDR3 is CSARTSGDTQYF. The CDR3 DNA reads as TGCAGTGCTCGGACTAGCGGAGATACGCAGTATTTT.